This T cell receptor (beta chain) appears in the sequencing data of a study of blood T cell repertoires in COVID-19. Study-wide context: The origin of the acute and convalescent COVID-19 samples was the United States, Italy and Spain.

Under the authors' procedure: Counts of nucleated cells, estimated from reference gene primer amplification, were obtained. Only in-frame clones appear in the TCRdb table, and some are missing; sequencing was by immunoSEQ multiplex PCR. Clonal size and the V and J genes are those of that table, whereas D and trimming came from the DNA. The sample carries under 150,000 clones, 70% to 90% recorded once. The CDR3 consists of 16 residues. CDR1 GTSNPN and CDR2 SVGIG come from the germline V gene (reference sequence). Trimming pared 2 bases from V and 0 bases from J, leaving 17 bases between. The specimen sequenced was peripheral blood. The receptor was derived from a human donor in a cohort sampled during active COVID-19. The genes are TRBV30 and TRBJ2-7; tentative D call: TRBD1 (6 bases). CDR3 sequence reads: CAWSPLTGRLSYEQYF. The CDR3 region has the DNA TGTGCCTGGAGTCCCCTTACAGGGCGCCTCTCCTACGAGCAGTACTTC.